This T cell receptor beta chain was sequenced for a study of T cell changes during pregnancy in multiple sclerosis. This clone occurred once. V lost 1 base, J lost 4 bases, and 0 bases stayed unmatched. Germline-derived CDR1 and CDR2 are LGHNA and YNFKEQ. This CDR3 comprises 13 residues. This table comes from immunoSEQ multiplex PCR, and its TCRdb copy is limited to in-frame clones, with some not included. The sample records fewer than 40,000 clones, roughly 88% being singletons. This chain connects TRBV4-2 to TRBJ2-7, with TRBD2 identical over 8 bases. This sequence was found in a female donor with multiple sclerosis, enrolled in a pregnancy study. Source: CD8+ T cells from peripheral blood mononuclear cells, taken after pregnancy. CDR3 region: CASSQGLAYEQYF. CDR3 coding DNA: TGTGCCAGCAGCCAAGGACTAGCGTACGAGCAGTACTTC.